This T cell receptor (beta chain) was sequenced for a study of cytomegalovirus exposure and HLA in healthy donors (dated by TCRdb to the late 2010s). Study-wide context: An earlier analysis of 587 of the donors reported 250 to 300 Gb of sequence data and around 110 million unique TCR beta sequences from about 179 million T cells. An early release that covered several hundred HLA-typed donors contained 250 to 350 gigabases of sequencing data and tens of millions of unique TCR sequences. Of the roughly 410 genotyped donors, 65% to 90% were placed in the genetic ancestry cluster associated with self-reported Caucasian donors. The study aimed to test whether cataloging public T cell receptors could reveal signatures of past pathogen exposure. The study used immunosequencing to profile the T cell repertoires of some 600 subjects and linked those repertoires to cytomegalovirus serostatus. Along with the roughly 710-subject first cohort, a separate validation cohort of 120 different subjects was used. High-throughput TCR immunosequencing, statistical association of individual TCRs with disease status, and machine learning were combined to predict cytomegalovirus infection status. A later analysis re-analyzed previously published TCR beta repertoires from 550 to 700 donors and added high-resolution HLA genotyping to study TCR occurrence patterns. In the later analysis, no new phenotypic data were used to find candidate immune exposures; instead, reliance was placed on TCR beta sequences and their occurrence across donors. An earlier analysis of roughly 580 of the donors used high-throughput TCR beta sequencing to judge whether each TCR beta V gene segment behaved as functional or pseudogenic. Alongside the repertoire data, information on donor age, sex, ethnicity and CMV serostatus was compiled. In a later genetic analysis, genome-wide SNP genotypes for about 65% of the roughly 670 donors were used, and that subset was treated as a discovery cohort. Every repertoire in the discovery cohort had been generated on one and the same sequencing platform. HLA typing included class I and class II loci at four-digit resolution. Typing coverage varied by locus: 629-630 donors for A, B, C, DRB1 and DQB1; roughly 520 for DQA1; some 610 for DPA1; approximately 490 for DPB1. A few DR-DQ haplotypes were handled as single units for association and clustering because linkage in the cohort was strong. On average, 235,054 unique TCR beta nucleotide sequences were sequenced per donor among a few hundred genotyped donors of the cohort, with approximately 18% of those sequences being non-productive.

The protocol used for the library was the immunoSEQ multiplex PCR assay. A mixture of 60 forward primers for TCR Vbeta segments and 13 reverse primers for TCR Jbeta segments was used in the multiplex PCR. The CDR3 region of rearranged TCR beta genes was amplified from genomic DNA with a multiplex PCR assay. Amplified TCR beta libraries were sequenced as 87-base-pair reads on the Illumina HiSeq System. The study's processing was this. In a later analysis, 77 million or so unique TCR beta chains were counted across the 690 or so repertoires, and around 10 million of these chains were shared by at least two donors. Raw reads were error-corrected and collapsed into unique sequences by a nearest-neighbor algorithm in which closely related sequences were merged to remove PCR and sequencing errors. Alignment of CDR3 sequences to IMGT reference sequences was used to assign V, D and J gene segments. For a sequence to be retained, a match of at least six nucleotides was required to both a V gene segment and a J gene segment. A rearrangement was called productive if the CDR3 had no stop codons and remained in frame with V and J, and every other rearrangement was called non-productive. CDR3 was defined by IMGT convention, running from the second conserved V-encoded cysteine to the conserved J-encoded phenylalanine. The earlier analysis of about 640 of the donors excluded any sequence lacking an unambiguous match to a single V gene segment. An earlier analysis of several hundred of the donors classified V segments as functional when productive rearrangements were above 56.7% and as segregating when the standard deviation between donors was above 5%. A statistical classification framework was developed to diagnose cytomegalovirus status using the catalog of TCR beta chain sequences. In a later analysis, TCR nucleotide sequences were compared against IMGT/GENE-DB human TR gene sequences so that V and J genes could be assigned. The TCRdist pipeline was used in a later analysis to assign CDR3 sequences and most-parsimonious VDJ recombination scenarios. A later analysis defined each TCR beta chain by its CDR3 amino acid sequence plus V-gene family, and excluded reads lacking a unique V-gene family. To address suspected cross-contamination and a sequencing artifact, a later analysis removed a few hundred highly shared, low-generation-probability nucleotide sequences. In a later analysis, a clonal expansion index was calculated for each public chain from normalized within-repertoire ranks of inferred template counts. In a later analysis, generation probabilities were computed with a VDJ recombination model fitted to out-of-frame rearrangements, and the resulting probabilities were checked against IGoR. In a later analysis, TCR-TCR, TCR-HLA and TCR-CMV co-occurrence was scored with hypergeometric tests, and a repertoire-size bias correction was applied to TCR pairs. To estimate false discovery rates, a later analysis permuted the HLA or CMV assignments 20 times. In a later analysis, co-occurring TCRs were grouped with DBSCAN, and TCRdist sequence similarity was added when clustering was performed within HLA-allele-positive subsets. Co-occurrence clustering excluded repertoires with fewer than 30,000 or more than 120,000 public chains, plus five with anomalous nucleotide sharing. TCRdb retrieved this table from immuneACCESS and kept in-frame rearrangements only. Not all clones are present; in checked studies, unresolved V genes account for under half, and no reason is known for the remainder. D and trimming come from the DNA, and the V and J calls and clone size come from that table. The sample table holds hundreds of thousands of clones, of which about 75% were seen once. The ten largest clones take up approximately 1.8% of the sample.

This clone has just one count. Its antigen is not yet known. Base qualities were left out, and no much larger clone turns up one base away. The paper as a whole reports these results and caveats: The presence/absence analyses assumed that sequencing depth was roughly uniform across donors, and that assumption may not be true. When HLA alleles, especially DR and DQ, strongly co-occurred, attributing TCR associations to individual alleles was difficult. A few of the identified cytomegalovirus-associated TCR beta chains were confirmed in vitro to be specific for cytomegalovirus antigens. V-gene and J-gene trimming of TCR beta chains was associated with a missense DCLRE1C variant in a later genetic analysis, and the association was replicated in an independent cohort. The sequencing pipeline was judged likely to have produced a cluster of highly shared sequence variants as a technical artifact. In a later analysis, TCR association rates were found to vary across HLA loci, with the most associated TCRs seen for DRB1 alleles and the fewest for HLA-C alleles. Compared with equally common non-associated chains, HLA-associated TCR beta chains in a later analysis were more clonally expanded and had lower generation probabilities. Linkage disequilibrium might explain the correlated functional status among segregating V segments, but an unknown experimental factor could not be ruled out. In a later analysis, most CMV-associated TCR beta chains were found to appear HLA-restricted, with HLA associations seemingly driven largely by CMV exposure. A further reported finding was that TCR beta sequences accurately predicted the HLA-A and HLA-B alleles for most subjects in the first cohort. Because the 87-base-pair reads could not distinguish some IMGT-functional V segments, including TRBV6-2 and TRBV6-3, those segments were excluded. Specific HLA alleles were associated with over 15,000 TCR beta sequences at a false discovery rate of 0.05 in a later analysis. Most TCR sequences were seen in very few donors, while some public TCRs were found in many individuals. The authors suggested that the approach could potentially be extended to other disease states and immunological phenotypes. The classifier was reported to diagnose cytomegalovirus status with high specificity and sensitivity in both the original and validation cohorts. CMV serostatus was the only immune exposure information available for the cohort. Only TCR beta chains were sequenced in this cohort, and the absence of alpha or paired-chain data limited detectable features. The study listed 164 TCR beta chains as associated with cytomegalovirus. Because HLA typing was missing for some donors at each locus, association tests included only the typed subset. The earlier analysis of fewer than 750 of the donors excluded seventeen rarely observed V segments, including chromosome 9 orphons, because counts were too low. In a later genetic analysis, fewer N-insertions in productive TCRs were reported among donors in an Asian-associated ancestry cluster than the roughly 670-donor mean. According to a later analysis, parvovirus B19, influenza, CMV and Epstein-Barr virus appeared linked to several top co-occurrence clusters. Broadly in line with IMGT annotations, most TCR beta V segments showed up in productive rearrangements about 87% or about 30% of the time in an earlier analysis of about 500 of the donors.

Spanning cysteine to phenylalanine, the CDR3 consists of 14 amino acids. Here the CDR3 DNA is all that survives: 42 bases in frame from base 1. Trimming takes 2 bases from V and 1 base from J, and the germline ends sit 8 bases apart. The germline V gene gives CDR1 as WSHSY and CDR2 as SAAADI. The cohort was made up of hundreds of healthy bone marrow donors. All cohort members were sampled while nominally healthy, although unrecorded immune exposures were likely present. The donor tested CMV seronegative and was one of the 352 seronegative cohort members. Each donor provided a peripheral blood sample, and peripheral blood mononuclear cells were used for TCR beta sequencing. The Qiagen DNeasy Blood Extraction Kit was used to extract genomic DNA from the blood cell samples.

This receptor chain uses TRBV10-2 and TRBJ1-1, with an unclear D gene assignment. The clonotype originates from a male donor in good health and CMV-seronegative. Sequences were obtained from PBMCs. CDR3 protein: CASSEHTGNTEAFF. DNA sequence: TGCGCCAGCAGTGAGCACACGGGGAACACTGAAGCTTTCTTT.